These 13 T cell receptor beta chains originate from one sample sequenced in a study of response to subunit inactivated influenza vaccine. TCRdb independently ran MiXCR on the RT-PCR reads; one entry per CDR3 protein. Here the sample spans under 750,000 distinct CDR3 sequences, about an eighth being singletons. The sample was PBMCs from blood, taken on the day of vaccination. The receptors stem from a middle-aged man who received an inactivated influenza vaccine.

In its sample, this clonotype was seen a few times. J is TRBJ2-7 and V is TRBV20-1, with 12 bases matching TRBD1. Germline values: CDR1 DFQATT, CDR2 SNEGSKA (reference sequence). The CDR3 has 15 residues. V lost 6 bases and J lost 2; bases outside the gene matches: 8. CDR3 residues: CSAPPGTGGTYEQYF. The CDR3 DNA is TGCAGTGCCCCACCAGGGACAGGGGGCACCTACGAGCAGTACTTC.

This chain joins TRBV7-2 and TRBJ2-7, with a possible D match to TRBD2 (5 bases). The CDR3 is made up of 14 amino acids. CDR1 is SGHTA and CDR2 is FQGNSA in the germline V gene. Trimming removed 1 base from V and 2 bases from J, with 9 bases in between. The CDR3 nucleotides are TGTGCCAGCAGCTTAGTTCGGGAAACCTACGAGCAGTACTTC. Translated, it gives CASSLVRETYEQYF.

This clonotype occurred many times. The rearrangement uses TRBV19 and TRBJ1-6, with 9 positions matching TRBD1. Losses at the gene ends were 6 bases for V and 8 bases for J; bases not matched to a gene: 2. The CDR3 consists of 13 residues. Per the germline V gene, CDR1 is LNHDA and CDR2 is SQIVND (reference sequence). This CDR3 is CASSGQGYSPLHF. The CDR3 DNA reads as TGTGCCAGTAGCGGACAGGGGTATTCACCCCTCCACTTT.

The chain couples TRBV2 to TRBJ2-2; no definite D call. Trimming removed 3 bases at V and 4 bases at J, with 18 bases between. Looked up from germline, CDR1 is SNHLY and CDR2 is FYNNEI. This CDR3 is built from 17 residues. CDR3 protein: CASSDGLLGTSTGELFF. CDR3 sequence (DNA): TGTGCCAGCAGTGATGGGTTACTGGGCACGTCCACCGGGGAGCTGTTTTTT.

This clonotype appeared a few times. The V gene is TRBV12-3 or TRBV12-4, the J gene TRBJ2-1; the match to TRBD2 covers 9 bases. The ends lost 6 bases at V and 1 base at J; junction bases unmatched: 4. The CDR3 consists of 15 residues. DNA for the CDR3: TGTGCCAGCAGATCCGCGGGGGGGTCCTACAATGAGCAGTTCTTC. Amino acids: CASRSAGGSYNEQFF.

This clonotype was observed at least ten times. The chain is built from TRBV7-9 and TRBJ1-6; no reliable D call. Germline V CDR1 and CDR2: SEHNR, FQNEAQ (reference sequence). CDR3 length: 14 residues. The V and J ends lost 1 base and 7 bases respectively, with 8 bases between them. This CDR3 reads CASSLGGLNSPLHF. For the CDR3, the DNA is TGTGCCAGCAGCTTAGGTGGGCTGAATTCACCCCTCCACTTT.

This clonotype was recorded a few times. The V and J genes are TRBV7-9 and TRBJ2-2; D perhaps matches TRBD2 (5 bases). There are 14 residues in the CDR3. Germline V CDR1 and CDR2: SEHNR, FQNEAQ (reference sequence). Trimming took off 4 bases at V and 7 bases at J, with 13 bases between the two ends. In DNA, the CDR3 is TGTGCCAGCAGCTCCAATGGACGGGGCGGGGAGCTGTTTTTT. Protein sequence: CASSSNGRGGELFF.

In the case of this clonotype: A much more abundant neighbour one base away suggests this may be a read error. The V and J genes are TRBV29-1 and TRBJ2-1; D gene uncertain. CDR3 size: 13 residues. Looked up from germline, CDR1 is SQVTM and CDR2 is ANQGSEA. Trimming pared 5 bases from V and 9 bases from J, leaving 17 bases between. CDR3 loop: CSVQRLFTSEQFF. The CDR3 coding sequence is TGCAGCGTTCAGAGACTTTTCACCAGTGAGCAGTTCTTC.

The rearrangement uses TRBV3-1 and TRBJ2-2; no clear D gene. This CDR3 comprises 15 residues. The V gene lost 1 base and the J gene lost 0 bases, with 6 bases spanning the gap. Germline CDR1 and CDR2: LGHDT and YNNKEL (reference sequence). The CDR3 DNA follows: TGTGCCAGCAGCCAAGGGATCTCGAACACCGGGGAGCTGTTTTTT. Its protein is CASSQGISNTGELFF.

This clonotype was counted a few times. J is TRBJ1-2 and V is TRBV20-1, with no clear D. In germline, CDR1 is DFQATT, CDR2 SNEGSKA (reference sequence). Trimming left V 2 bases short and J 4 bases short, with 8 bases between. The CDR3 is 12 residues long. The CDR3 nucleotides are TGCAGTGCTAGAACAGAAACCTATGGCTACACCTTC. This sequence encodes CSARTETYGYTF.

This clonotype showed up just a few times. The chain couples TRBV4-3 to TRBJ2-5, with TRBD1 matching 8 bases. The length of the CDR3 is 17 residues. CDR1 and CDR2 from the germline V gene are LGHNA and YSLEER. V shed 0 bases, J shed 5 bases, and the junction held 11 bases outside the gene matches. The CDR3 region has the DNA TGCGCCAGCAGCCAAGAGACAGGGGTAACATCGGGGGAGACCCAGTACTTC. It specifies CASSQETGVTSGETQYF.

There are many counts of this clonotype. The CDR3: CASSLGQGGGEQFF. In DNA form, the CDR3 reads TGCGCCAGCAGCTTGGGCCAGGGGGGAGGTGAGCAGTTCTTC. V and J are TRBV5-1 and TRBJ2-1, with D perhaps TRBD1 (7 bases). V was trimmed by 0 bases and J by 9 bases, leaving 13 bases between them. The CDR3 consists of 14 residues. Germline CDR1 is SGHRS and CDR2 is YFSETQ. The entire variable domain, with the rest obtained from reference TRBV5-1 and TRBJ2-1, is as follows: KAGVTQTPRYLIKTRGQQVTLSCSPISGHRSVSWYQQTPGQGLQFLFEYFSETQRNKGNFPGRFSGRQFSNSRSEMNVSTLELGDSALYLCASSLGQGGGEQFFGPGTRLTVL.

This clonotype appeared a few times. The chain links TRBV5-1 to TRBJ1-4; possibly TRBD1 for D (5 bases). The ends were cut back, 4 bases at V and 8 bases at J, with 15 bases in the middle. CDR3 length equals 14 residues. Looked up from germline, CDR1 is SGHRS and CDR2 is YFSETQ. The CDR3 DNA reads TGCGCCAGCAGCCTAGGCAGGGAAGGAGAAAAACTGTTTTTT. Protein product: CASSLGREGEKLFF.